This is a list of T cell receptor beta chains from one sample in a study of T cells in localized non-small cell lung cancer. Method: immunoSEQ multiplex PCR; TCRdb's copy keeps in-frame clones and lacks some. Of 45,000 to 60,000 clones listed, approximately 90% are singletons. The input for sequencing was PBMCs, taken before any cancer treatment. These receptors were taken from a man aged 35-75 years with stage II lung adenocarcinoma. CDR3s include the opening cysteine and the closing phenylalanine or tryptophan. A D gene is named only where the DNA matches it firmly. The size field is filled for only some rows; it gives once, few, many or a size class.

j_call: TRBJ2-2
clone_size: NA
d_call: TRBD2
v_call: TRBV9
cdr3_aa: CASSVGAGGATGELFF
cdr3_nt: TGTGCCAGCAGCGTAGGAGCGGGGGGAGCGACCGGGGAGCTGTTTTTT

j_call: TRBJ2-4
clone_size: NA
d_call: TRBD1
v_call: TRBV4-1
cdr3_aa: CASSQDRSGGKNIQYF
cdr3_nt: TGCGCCAGCAGCCAAGATAGATCAGGGGGCAAAAACATTCAGTACTTC

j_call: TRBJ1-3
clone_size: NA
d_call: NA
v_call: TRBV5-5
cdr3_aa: CASSLIGGNTIYF
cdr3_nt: TGTGCCAGCAGCTTGATCGGTGGAAACACCATATATTTT

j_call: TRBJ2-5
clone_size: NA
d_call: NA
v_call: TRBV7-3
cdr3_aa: CASSLRQGMAQYF
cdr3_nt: TGTGCCAGCAGCTTAAGGCAGGGCATGGCCCAGTACTTC

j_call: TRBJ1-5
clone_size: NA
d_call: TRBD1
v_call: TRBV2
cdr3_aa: CASGKEGTGYQPQHF
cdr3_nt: TGTGCCAGCGGAAAGGAGGGGACAGGTTATCAGCCCCAGCATTTT

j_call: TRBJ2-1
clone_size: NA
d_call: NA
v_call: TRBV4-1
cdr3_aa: CASSQEETSSYNEQFF
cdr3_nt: TGCGCCAGCAGCCAAGAGGAAACTAGCTCCTACAATGAGCAGTTCTTC

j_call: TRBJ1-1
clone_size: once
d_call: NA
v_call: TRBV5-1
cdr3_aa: CASSFSIRTTEAFF
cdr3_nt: TGCGCCAGCAGCTTCTCCATTCGAACAACTGAAGCTTTCTTT

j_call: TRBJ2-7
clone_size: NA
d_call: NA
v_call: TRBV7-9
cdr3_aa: CASSLAEGGPSYEQYF
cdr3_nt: TGTGCCAGCAGCTTAGCAGAAGGGGGGCCCTCCTACGAGCAGTACTTC

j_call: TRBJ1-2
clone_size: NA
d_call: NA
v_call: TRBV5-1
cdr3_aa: CASSLEQGGGYTF
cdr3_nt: TGCGCCAGCAGCTTGGAGCAGGGCGGTGGCTACACCTTC

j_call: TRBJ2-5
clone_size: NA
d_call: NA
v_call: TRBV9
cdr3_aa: CASSVDVQETQYF
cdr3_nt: TGTGCCAGCAGCGTAGATGTTCAAGAGACCCAGTACTTC

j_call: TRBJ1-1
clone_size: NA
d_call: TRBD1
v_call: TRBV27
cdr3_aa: CASSSRGTGGGGEAFF
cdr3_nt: TGTGCCAGCAGCTCCAGAGGGACAGGGGGCGGTGGTGAAGCTTTCTTT

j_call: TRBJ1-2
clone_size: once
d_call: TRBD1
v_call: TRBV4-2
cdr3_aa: CASSSVGRGLRYGYTF
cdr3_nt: TGTGCCAGCAGCTCCGTGGGGAGGGGGCTCAGGTATGGCTACACCTTC

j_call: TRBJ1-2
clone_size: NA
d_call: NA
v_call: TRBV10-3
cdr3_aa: CAITPAAHANYGYTF
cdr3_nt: TGTGCCATCACCCCGGCCGCTCACGCGAACTATGGCTACACCTTC

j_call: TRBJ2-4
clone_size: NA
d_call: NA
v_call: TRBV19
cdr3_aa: CASREAGPNIQYF
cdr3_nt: TGTGCCAGTAGGGAGGCGGGCCCAAACATTCAGTACTTC

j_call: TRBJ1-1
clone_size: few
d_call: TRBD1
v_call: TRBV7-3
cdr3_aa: CASSSTGSTEAFF
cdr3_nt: TGTGCCAGCAGCTCGACAGGGAGCACTGAAGCTTTCTTT

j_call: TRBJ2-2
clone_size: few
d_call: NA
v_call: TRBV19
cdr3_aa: CASSIIVVNTGELFF
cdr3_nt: TGTGCCAGTAGTATCATCGTAGTGAACACCGGGGAGCTGTTTTTT

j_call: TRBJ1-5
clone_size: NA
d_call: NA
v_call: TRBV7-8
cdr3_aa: CASSQVGASEERNQPQHF
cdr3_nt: TGTGCCAGCAGCCAAGTTGGGGCTTCGGAGGAGAGAAATCAGCCCCAGCATTTT

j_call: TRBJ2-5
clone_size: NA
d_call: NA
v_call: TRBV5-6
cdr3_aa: CASSFRQSIWPQYF
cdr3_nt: TGTGCCAGCAGTTTCCGACAGAGTATATGGCCCCAGTACTTC

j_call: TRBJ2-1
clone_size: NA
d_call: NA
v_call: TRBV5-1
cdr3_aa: CASSLARRVAEQFF
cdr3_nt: TGCGCCAGCAGCTTGGCCAGGAGGGTGGCTGAGCAGTTCTTC

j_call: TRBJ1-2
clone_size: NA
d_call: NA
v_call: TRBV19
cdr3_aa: CASSPRTSWGANYGYTF
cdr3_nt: TGTGCCAGTAGTCCCCGGACAAGTTGGGGGGCCAACTATGGCTACACCTTC

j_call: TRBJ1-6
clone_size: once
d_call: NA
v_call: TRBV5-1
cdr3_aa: CASSLDPSSYNSPLHF
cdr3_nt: TGCGCCAGCAGCTTGGACCCTAGCTCCTATAATTCACCCCTCCACTTT

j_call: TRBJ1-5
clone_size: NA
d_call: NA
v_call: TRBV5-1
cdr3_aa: CASSSTTGSNQPQHF
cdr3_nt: TGCGCCAGCAGCTCCACAACGGGGAGCAATCAGCCCCAGCATTTT

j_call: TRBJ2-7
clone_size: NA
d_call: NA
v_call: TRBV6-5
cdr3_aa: CASSEDPGSYEQYF
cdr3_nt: TGTGCCAGCAGTGAAGATCCGGGATCCTACGAGCAGTACTTC

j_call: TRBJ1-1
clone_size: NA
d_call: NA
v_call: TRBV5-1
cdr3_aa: CASSPGPVGGSGEAFF
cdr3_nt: TGCGCCAGCAGCCCGGGACCTGTCGGGGGTAGTGGTGAAGCTTTCTTT

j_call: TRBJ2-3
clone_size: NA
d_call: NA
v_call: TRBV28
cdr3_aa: CASSPPGPYTDTQYF
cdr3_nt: TGTGCCAGCAGTCCGCCGGGACCGTACACAGATACGCAGTATTTT

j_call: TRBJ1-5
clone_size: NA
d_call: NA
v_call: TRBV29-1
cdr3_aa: CSPSQPQHF
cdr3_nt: TGCAGCCCAAGTCAGCCCCAGCATTTT